This section outlines one T cell receptor (beta chain) sequence together with its context. Its matching antigen is unknown. 60 Vbeta and 13 Jbeta primers were used in PCR. Sequencing was performed with immunoSEQ multiplex PCR; in TCRdb, only in-frame clones are kept and a portion is missing. The table includes over 90,000 clones, around 60% detected once. These data belong to a study of cytomegalovirus exposure and HLA in healthy donors. Study conclusions and caveats: In a later analysis, TCR beta V- and J-gene trimming showed a link to a missense DCLRE1C variant.

CDR3 length: 16 residues. With V trimmed by 7 bases and J by 5 bases, 8 bases remained unmatched. Germline CDR1 MDHEN, CDR2 SYDVKM. The V call is TRBV28, the J call TRBJ2-3; 14 nucleotides align to TRBD2. The sequence was obtained from a man in his sixties in good health and CMV-seronegative. Sequenced material: PBMCs. CDR3 region: CASTPGTSGGIDTQYF. The CDR3 DNA sequence: TGTGCCAGCACCCCCGGGACTAGCGGGGGAATAGATACGCAGTATTTT.